This entry describes one TCR beta chain. The CDR3 has 14 amino acids. The germline V gene encodes CDR1 SGHNT and CDR2 YYREEE (reference sequence). The ends were cut back, 1 base at V and 3 bases at J, with 7 bases in the middle. The data derive from a study of T-cell memory formation after mild COVID-19. Each CDR3 protein is one row after TCRdb ran MiXCR on the 5' RACE reads. The sample contains about 470,000 distinct CDR3 sequences, nearly 25% of which appear only once. The sequence came from an adult woman who had mild COVID-19 (a few samples of this study predate the infection). Cell type and time point are not known. Material for sequencing was PBMCs or a T cell subset sorted from them (not recorded which). This chain links TRBV5-4 with TRBJ1-4; the D is unclear. The chain's CDR3 is CASSLRAANEKLFF. CDR3 bases: TGTGCCAGCAGCTTGAGGGCAGCTAATGAAAAACTGTTTTTT. The full variable domain, rest sourced from reference TRBV5-4 and TRBJ1-4, is ETGVTQSPTHLIKTRGQQVTLRCSSQSGHNTVSWYQQALGQGPQFIFQYYREEENGRGNFPPRFSGLQFPNYSSELNVNALELDDSALYLCASSLRAANEKLFFGSGTQLSVL.